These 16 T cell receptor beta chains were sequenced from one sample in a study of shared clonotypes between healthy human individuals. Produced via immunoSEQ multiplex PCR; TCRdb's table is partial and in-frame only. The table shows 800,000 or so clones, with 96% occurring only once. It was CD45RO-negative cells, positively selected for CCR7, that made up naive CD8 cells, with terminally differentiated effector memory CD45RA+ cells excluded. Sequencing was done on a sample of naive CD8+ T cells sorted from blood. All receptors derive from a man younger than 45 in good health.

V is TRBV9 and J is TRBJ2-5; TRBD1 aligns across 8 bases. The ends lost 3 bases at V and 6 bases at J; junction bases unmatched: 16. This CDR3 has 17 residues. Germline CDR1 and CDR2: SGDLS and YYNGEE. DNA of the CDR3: TGTGCCAGCAGCGGGGAAGGGACAGGCTTTGATCGGAAGACCCAGTACTTC. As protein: CASSGEGTGFDRKTQYF.

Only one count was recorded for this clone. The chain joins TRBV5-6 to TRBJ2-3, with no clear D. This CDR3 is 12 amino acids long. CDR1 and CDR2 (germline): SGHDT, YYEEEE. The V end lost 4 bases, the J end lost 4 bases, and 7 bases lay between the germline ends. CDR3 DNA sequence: TGTGCCAGCAGCCGCCAGCCAGATACGCAGTATTTT. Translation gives CASSRQPDTQYF. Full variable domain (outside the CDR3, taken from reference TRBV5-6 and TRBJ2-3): DAGVTQSPTHLIKTRGQQVTLRCSPKSGHDTVSWYQQALGQGPQFIFQYYEEEERQRGNFPDRFSGHQFPNYSSELNVNALLLGDSALYLCASSRQPDTQYFGPGTRLTVL.

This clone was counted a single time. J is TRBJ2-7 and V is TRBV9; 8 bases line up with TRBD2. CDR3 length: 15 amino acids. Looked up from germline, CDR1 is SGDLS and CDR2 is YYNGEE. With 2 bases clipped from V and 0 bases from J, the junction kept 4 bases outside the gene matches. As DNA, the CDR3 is TGTGCCAGCAGCGTTTTAGCGGGGACCTCCTACGAGCAGTACTTC. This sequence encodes CASSVLAGTSYEQYF.

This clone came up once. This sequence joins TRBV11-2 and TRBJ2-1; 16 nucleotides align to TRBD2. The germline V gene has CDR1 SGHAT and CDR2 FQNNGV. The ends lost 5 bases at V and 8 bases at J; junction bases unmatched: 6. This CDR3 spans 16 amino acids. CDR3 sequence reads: CASSPGTSGRVHEQFF. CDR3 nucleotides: TGTGCCAGCAGCCCTGGGACTAGCGGGAGGGTCCATGAGCAGTTCTTC.

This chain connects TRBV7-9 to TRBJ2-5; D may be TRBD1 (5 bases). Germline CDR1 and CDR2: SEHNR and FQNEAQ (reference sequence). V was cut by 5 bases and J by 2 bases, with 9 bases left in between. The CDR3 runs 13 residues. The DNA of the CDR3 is TGTGCCAGCAGCCCCAACAGGCAAGAGACCCAGTACTTC. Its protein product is CASSPNRQETQYF.

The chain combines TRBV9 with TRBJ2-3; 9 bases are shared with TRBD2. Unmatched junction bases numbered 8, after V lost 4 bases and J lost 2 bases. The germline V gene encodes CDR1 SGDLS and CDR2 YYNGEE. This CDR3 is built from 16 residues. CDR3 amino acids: CASSPGLAGITDTQYF. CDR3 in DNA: TGTGCCAGCAGCCCGGGACTAGCTGGGATCACAGATACGCAGTATTTT. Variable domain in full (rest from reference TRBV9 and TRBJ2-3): DSGVTQTPKHLITATGQRVTLRCSPRSGDLSVYWYQQSLDQGLQFLIQYYNGEERAKGNILERFSAQQFPDLHSELNLSSLELGDSALYFCASSPGLAGITDTQYFGPGTRLTVL.

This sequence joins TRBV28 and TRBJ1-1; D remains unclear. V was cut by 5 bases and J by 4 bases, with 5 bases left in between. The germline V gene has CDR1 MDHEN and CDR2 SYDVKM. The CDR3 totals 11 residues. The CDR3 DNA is TGTGCCAGCAGTCAAGGCACTGAAGCTTTCTTT. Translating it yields CASSQGTEAFF.

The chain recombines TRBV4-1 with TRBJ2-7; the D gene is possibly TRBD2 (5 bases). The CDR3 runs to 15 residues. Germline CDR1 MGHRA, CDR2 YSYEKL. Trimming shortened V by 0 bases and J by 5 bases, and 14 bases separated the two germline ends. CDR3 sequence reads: CASSQESVDYDEQYF. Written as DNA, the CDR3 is TGCGCCAGCAGCCAAGAGTCGGTAGACTATGACGAGCAGTACTTC.

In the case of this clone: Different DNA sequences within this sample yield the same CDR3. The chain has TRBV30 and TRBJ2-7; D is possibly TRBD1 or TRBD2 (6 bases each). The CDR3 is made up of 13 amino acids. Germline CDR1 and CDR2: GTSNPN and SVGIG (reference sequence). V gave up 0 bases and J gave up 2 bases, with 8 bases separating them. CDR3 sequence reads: CAWSVGGTYEQYF. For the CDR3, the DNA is TGTGCCTGGAGTGTAGGGGGGACCTACGAGCAGTACTTC.

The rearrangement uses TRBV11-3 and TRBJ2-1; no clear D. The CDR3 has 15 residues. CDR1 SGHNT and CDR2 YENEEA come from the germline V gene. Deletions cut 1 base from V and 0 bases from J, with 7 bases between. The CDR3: CASSLGISSYNEQFF. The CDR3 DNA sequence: TGTGCCAGCAGCTTAGGGATTAGCTCCTACAATGAGCAGTTCTTC.

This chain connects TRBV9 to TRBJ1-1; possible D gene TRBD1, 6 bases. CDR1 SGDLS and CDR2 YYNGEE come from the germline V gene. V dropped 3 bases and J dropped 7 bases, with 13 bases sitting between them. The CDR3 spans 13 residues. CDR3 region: CASSEGGLSEAFF. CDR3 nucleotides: TGTGCCAGCAGCGAAGGGGGATTGAGTGAAGCTTTCTTT.

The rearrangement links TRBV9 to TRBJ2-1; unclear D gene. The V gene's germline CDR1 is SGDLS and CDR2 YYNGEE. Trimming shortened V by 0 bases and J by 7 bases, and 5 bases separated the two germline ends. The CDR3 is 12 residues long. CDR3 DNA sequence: TGTGCCAGCAGCGTAGACGAGAATGAGCAGTTCTTC. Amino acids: CASSVDENEQFF.

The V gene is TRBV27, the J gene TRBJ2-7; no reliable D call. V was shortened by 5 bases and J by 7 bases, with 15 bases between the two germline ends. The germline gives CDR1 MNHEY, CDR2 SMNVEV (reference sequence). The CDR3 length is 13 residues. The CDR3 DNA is TGTGCCAGCAGTAACTCCGCACTATTGGAGCAGTACTTC. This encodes CASSNSALLEQYF.

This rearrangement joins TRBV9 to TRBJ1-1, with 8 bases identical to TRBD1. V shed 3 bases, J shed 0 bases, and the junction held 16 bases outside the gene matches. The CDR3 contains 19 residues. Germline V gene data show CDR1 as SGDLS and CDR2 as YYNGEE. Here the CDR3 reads CASSASRDRSEYMNTEAFF. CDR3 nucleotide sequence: TGTGCCAGCAGCGCCAGCCGGGACAGGAGTGAGTACATGAACACTGAAGCTTTCTTT.

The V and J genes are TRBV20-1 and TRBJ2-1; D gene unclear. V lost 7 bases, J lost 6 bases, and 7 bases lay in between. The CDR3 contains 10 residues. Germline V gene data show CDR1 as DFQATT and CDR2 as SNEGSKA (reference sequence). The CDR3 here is CSVDPNEQFF. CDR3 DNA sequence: TGCAGTGTCGATCCCAATGAGCAGTTCTTC.

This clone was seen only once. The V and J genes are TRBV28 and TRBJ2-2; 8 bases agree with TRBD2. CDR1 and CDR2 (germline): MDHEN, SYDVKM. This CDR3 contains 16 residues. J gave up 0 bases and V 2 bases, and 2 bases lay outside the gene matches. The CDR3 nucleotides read TGTGCCAGCAGTTTACGTAGCGGGGCGAACACCGGGGAGCTGTTTTTT. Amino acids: CASSLRSGANTGELFF.